This entry concerns a single T cell receptor (beta chain). The data derive from a study of blood T cell repertoires in COVID-19. Study details: COVID-19 samples collected from the United States, Italy and Spain covered acute and convalescent phases. T cells, B-cell-depleted T cells, or PBMCs provided the cDNA or gDNA that served as material.

V lost 6 bases, J lost 0 bases, and 12 bases lay in between. This CDR3 has 15 residues. Germline-derived CDR1 and CDR2 are MNHEY and SVGAGI. Authors' analysis steps: Reference gene primer amplification in the assay estimated nucleated cell counts. Sequencing used immunoSEQ multiplex PCR; TCRdb keeps in-frame clones, though not all of them. The V and J calls and clone size were taken over from that table, and D and trimming were inferred from the DNA. This repertoire shows about 120,000 clones, around nine tenths found once; its top ten account for 4.8%. The TCR comes from a human donor in a cohort sampled during active COVID-19. The chain uses TRBV6-5 and TRBJ2-1; tentative D call: TRBD2 (6 bases). The sample consisted of peripheral blood. DNA for the CDR3: TGTGCCAGCAGCATAGCGGTCCGCTCCTACAATGAGCAGTTCTTC. Translating it yields CASSIAVRSYNEQFF.